This TCR beta chain was sequenced for a study of blood T cells in healthy people across ages. Background on the study: About one barcoded beta molecule was captured per two T cells (by template switching). Broader study findings: Possibly confounding the expanded clonotype changes was the fact that donor CMV status was unknown.

Isolating PBMCs gave at least 6 million of these cells per sample. CDR1 is MNHEY and CDR2 is SMNVEV in the germline V gene (reference sequence). The CDR3 covers 16 residues. As regards this clonotype: What it binds is unknown. Mismatch with germline at one junction end may stem from a read error.

The second PCR ran roughly 6 to 12 cycles with a sample-barcoded 5' primer and J-beta primers. A tag from a template-switch adaptor with 12 random nucleotides marked each cDNA molecule. TCRdb used MiXCR to reprocess the 5' RACE reads, holding one entry per CDR3 protein. The sample has some 1 million distinct CDR3 sequences; 40% to 50% are singletons. The chain is built from TRBV27 and TRBJ2-4; 10 nucleotides agree with TRBD1. The DNA end is a closer match to TRBJ2-5, so the J assignment may be wrong. Sequencing was carried out using blood. The source is a woman aged 55-69 years in good health. In DNA form, the CDR3 reads TGTGTCAGCCGGACCTTCGGACAGGGGGGCGGAGAGACCCAGTACTTC. This sequence encodes CVSRTFGQGGGETQYF.